The text below deals with one T cell receptor beta chain. Its antigen is not known. The limits of the CDR3 on the DNA are not certain, so only TCRdb's listed CDR3 is given. Data came from immunoSEQ multiplex PCR; TCRdb stores just in-frame clones and leaves some out. This table has around 170,000 clones, roughly 88% appearing once. This sample is part of a study of T cell responses to AZD1222 COVID-19 vaccine. Study context: Combined were second doses at about 4 or about 12 weeks. Study-wide findings and caveats: Clonal diversity may have been underestimated in mostly white British donors.

The CDR3 is made up of 19 amino acids, end residues included. Sample: peripheral blood, taken on day 0 of AZD1222 vaccination. The TCR was taken from an adult in good health. The rearrangement uses TRBV21-1 and TRBJ1-2; no DNA check was done on the table's D call, TRBD1. TRBV21-1 has pseudogene status. The CDR3 spells CASSKVLERVRGQGDGYTF.